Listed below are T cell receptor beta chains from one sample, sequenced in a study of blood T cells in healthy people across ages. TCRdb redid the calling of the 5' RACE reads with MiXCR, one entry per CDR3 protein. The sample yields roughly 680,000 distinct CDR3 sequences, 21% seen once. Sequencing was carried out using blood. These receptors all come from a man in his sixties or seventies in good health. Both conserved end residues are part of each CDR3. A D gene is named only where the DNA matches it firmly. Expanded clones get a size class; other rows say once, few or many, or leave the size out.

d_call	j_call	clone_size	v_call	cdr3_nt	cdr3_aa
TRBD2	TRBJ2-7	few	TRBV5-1	TGCGCCAGGCAGCGGGGCGGGAGCACACCCTACGAGCAGTACTTC	CARQRGGSTPYEQYF
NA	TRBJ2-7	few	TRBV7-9	TGTGCCAGCAGCTTAAATTTGTGGGAGAAGGACGAGCAGTACTTC	CASSLNLWEKDEQYF
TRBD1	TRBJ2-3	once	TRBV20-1	TGCAGTGCTAGAGAGGACAGGCGTGGAACAGATACGCAGTATTTT	CSAREDRRGTDTQYF
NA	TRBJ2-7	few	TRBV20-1	TGCAGTGCAACCACTGGGGAGCCGGGCTCCTACGAGCAGTACTTC	CSATTGEPGSYEQYF
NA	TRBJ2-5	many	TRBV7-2	TGTGCCAGCAGCCAGGGGACTATCCAAGAGACCCAGTACTTC	CASSQGTIQETQYF
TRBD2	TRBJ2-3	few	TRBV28	TGTGCCAGCAGGGCGGGAGGAAGTCGGGATACGCAGTATTTT	CASRAGGSRDTQYF
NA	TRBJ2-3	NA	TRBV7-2	TGTGCCAGCAGCCAACCGGGCGCTTCCACAGATACGCAGTATTTT	CASSQPGASTDTQYF
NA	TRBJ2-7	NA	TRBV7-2	TGTGCCAGCAGCTTAGATGTGGTCACCTCCTACGAGCAGTACTTC	CASSLDVVTSYEQYF
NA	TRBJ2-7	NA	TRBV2	TGTGCCAGCAGTGTTCTCAGGGCCCCCCACTACGAGCAGTACTTC	CASSVLRAPHYEQYF
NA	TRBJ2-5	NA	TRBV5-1	TGCGCCAGCAGCTTGGGCGGACAGTCCCAAGAGACCCAGTACTTC	CASSLGGQSQETQYF
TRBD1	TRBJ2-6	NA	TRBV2	TGTGCCAGCAGTAAGACAGGGGGCGCTTCTGGGGCCAACGTCCTGACTTTC	CASSKTGGASGANVLTF
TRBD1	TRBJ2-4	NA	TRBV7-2	TGTGCCAGCAGCGCGGACAGGTCGCTAGCCAAAAACATTCAGTACTTC	CASSADRSLAKNIQYF
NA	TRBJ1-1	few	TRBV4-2	TGTGCCAGCAGCCACCAACGGGAAGCTTTCTTT	CASSHQREAFF
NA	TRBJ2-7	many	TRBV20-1	TGCAGTGCTAGAGATTCCGGGGGGCGCCCATTCTACGAGCAGTACTTC	CSARDSGGRPFYEQYF
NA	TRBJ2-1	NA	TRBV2	TGTGCCAGCTACGGGGTACCCTACAATGAGCAGTTCTTC	CASYGVPYNEQFF
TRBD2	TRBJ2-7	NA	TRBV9	TGTGCCAGCAGCCCAAGACTAGCGGGAGGGCTTGGAGAGCAGTACTTC	CASSPRLAGGLGEQYF
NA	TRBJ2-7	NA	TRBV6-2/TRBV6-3	TGTGCCAGCAGTCCCCCTGTTTATCTGCCCTTCGAGCAGTACTTC	CASSPPVYLPFEQYF
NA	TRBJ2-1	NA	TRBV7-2	TGTGCCAGCAGCGCGGGGACCACCTACAATGAGCAGTTCTTC	CASSAGTTYNEQFF
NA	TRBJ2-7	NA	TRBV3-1	TGTGCCAGCAGGAGGGGCTACGAGCAGTACTTC	CASRRGYEQYF
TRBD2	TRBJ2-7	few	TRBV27	TGTGCCAGCAGTCCCCGACGGGGAGGGAGCGAGCAGTACTTC	CASSPRRGGSEQYF
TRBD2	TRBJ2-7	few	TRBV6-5	TGTGCCAGCAGTTACTCCGCTCTACTAGCGGGGAGATCTGACGAGCAGTACTTC	CASSYSALLAGRSDEQYF
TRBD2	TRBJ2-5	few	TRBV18	TGTGCCAGCTCACCAGCTCAGCGGGAGTCCCGGGAGACCCAGAACTTC	CASSPAQRESRETQNF
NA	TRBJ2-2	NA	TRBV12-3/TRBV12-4	TGTGCCAGCAGTTTAGTCCAGAATAGCGAGGGCACCGGGGAGCTGTTTTTT	CASSLVQNSEGTGELFF
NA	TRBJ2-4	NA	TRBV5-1	TGCGCCAGCAGCCCGACAACTACAGGGACCAAAAACATTCAGTACTTC	CASSPTTTGTKNIQYF
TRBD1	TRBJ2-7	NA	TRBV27	TGTGCCAGCAGTTTAACGCAGGGGGCGATAGGCGAGCAGTACTTC	CASSLTQGAIGEQYF
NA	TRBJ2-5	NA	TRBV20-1	TGCAGTGCTAGACAGGGAAGTAAAGGCCAAGAGACCCGGTACTTC	CSARQGSKGQETRYF
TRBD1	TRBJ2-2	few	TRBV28	TGTGCCAGCAGCAGGGGACAGGGTGACACCGGGGAGCTGTTTTTT	CASSRGQGDTGELFF
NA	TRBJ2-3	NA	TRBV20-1	TGCAGTGCTTGGGTAGGGCGTAGCACAGATACGCAGTATTTT	CSAWVGRSTDTQYF
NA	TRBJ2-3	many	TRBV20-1	TGCAGTGCCCCGAGGGGGGGAGGAGGCACAGATACGCAGTATTTT	CSAPRGGGGTDTQYF
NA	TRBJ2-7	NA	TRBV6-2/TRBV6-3	TGTGCCAGCAGCCCTGATGGCCAGAGCTCCTACGAGCAGTACTTC	CASSPDGQSSYEQYF
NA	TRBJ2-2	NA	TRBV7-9	TGTGCCAGCAGATACGACCGGGACCGAAACACCGGGGAGCTGTTTTTT	CASRYDRDRNTGELFF
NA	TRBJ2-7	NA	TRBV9	TGTGCCAGCAGCCCTTTTACAGGGAGCTACGAGCAGTACTTC	CASSPFTGSYEQYF
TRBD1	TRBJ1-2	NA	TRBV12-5	TGTGCTAGTGGTTTCTGCATCGGGACAGGGAATGGCTACACCTTC	CASGFCIGTGNGYTF
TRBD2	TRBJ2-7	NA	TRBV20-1	TGCAGTGCTAGCGGACTAGCGGAGAGCTCCTACGAGCAGTACTTC	CSASGLAESSYEQYF
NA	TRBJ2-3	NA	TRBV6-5	TGTGCCAGCAGTTACGGGACGGTGAGCACAGATACGCAGTATTTT	CASSYGTVSTDTQYF
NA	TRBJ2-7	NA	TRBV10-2	TGCGCCAGCAGTGCAAGCGGGCAGGACTACGAGCAGTACTTC	CASSASGQDYEQYF
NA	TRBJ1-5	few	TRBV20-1	TGCAGTGCGAGTACAGGGTTGGATCAGCCCCAGCATTTT	CSASTGLDQPQHF
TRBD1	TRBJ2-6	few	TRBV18	TGTGCCAGCTCACCACCGCAAGGACAGGGCTCTGGGGCCAACGTCCTGACTTTC	CASSPPQGQGSGANVLTF
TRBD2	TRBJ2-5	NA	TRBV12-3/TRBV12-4	TGTGCCAGCAGTTTCCGAGGGACTAGCGCGGCTCAAGAGACCCAGTACTTC	CASSFRGTSAAQETQYF
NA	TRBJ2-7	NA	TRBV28	TGTGCCAGCAGTTTATCCGTTAGCGGCCATTACGAGCAGTACTTC	CASSLSVSGHYEQYF
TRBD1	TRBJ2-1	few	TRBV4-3	TGCGCCAGCAGCCATGGACAGGGAAACAATGAGCAGTTCTTC	CASSHGQGNNEQFF
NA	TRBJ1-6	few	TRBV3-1	TGTGCCAGCAGCCAAGGCCCCGGGTCCTCGGGCTATAATTCACCCCTCCACTTT	CASSQGPGSSGYNSPLHF
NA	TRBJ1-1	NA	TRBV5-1	TGCGCCAGCAACGACCCATTTGGACAGAGTTTCACTGAAGCTTTCTTT	CASNDPFGQSFTEAFF
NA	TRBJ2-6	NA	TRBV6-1	TGTGCCAGCAGTGAAGACGGATTCTCTGGGGCCAACGTCCTGACTTTC	CASSEDGFSGANVLTF
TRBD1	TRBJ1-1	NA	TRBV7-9	TGTGCCAGCAGCACAACAGGGGACGGTGAAGCTTTCTTT	CASSTTGDGEAFF
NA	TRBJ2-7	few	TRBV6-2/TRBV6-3	TGTGCCAGCAGTTACTCGATCTTGTCAGGCAGCCGCTACGAGCAGTACTTC	CASSYSILSGSRYEQYF
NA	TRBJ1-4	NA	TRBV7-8	TGTGCCAGCAGCTTAGGTCCTGCGGATGAAAAACTGTTTTTT	CASSLGPADEKLFF
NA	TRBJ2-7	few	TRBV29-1	TGCAGCGTTGCCACGGACAGCAGCAGGCACGAGCAGTACTTC	CSVATDSSRHEQYF
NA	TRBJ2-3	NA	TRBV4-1	TGCGCCAGCAGCCAAGAGGTACAGGGTGGAGATACGCAGTATTTT	CASSQEVQGGDTQYF